The text below deals with one T cell receptor (beta chain). Its target is not known. TCRdb keeps only in-frame clones here, not all; method: immunoSEQ multiplex PCR. The sample has around 140,000 clones; around 90% are singletons. The CDR3 has 23 residues. Looked up from germline, CDR1 is LNHDA and CDR2 is SQIVND (reference sequence). The junction had 19 bases not matched to a gene; V was cut back by 4 bases and J by 0 bases. This sample stems from a study of T cells in localized non-small cell lung cancer. Study-wide results and caveats: Median detection of top 100 tumor clones in adjacent lung was 55 to 60 clones. Multi-region tumor sequencing was not done, so intratumor heterogeneity could not be excluded.

The receptor was derived from an older female donor with stage I lung adenocarcinoma. The source was peripheral blood, collected before any cancer treatment. The gene calls are TRBV19 and TRBJ2-4, with TRBD2 matching 15 bases. The CDR3 DNA reads as TGTGCCAGTAGTACCAACAGTTTCGGACTAGCGGGAGGGCCGCCGGGAGCCAAAAACATTCAGTACTTC. It encodes CASSTNSFGLAGGPPGAKNIQYF.